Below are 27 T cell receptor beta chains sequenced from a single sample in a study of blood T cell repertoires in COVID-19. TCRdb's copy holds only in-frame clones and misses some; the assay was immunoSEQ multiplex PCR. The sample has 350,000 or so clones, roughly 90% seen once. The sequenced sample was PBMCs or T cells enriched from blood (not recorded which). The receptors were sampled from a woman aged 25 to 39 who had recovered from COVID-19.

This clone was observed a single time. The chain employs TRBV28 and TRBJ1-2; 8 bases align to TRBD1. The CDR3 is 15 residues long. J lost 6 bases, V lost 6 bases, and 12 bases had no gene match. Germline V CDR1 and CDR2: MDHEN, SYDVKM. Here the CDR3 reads CASSPRTGRGNGYTF. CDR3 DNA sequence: TGTGCCAGCAGCCCTAGGACAGGGAGAGGGAATGGCTACACCTTC.

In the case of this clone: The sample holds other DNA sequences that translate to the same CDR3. CDR3 in DNA: TGTGCCAGCAGCTTAGAACGCGGCACCGGGGAGCTGTTTTTT. Translated: CASSLERGTGELFF. The J gene is TRBJ2-2, the V gene TRBV7-9; no firm D call. This CDR3 has 14 amino acids. V shed 1 base and J shed 4 bases, with 7 bases lying between them. Germline V lookup: CDR1 SEHNR, CDR2 FQNEAQ (reference sequence).

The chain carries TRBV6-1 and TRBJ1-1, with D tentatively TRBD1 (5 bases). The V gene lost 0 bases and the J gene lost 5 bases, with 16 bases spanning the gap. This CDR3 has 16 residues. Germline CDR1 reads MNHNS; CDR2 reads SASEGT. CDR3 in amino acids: CASSEAQGRLRTEAFF. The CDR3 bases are TGTGCCAGCAGTGAAGCCCAGGGCCGGTTGAGAACTGAAGCTTTCTTT.

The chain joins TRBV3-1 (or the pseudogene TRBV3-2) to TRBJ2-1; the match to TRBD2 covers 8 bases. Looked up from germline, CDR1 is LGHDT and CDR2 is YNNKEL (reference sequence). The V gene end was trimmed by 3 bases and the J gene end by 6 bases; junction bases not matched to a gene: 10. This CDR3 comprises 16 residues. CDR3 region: CASSQTPTGGFNEQFF. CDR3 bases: TGTGCCAGCAGCCAGACCCCGACGGGGGGGTTCAATGAGCAGTTCTTC.

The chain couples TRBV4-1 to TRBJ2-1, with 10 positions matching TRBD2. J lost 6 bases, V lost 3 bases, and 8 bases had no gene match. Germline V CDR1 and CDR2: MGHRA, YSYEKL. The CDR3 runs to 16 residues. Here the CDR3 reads CASSQISGGALNEQFF. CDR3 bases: TGCGCCAGCAGCCAGATAAGCGGGGGGGCCCTCAATGAGCAGTTCTTC.

The CDR3 loop is CASSLTGGSSYEQYF. In nucleotides, the CDR3 is TGTGCCAGCAGCTTAACGGGGGGGAGCTCCTACGAGCAGTACTTC. V is TRBV7-6 and J is TRBJ2-7; 8 bases line up with TRBD2. The trim removed 2 bases at V and 0 bases at J, leaving 3 bases unmatched. Germline CDR1 is SGHVS and CDR2 is FNYEAQ. This CDR3 contains 15 residues.

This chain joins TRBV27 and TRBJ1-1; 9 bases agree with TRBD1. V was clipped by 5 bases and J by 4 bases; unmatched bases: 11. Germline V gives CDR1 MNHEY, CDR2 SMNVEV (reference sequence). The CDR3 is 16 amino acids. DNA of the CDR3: TGTGCCAGCAGTAGGAGGACAGGGGATGGTGGCACTGAAGCTTTCTTT. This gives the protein CASSRRTGDGGTEAFF.

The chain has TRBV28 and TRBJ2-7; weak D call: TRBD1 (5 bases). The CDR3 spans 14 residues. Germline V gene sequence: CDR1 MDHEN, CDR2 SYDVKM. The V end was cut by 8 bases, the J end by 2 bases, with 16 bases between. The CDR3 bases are TGTGCCAGCGCCCCAGGGATCTACACCTACGAGCAGTACTTC. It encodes CASAPGIYTYEQYF. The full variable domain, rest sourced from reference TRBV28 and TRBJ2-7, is DVKVTQSSRYLVKRTGEKVFLECVQDMDHENMFWYRQDPGLGLRLIYFSYDVKMKEKGDIPEGYSVSREKKERFSLILESASTNQTSMYLCASAPGIYTYEQYFGPGTRLTVT.

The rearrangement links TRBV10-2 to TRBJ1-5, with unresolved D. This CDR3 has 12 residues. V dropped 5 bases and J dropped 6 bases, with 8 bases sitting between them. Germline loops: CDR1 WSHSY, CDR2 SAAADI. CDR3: CASSPEVQPQHF. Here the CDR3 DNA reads TGCGCCAGCAGTCCTGAGGTTCAGCCCCAGCATTTT.

The CDR3 spells CASSSYGYTF. CDR3 bases: TGTGCCAGCAGTTCGTATGGCTACACCTTC. The rearrangement joins TRBV28 to TRBJ1-2; D gene uncertain. V dropped 4 bases and J dropped 5 bases, with 2 bases sitting between them. The CDR3 covers 10 residues. CDR1 MDHEN and CDR2 SYDVKM come from the germline V gene.

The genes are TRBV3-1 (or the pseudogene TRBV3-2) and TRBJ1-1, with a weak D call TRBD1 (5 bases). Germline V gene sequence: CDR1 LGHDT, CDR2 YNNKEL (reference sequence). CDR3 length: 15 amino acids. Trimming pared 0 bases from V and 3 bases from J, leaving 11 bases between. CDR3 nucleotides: TGTGCCAGCAGCCAAGATCACGACAGATACACTGAAGCTTTCTTT. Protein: CASSQDHDRYTEAFF.

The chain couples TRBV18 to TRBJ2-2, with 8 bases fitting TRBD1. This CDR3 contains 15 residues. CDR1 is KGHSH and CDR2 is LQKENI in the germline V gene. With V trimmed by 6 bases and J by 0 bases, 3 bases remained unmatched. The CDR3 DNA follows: TGTGCCAGCTCCCAGGACAGGGCGAACACCGGGGAGCTGTTTTTT. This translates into CASSQDRANTGELFF.

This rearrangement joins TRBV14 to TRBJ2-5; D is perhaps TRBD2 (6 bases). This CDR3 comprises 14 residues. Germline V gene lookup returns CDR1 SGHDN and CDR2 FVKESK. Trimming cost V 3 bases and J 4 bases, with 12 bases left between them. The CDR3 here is CASSHGGILETQYF. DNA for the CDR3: TGTGCCAGCAGCCACGGGGGTATCTTAGAGACCCAGTACTTC.

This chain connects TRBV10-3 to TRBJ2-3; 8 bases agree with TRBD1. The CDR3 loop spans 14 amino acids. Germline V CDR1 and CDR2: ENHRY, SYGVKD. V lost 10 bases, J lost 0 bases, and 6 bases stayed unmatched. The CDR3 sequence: CATGQETSTDTQYF. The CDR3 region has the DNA TGTGCCACGGGACAGGAGACTAGCACAGATACGCAGTATTTT.

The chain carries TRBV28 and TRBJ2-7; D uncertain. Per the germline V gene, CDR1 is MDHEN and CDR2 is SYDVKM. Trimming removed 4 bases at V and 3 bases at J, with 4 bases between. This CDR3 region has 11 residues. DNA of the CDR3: TGTGCCAGCAGTTATAGCTACGAGCAGTACTTC. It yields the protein CASSYSYEQYF.

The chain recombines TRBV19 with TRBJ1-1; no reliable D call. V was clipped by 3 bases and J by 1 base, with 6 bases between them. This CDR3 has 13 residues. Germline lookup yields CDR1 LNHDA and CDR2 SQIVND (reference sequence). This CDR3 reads CASSIQENTEAFF. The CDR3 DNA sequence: TGTGCCAGTAGTATCCAGGAGAACACTGAAGCTTTCTTT.

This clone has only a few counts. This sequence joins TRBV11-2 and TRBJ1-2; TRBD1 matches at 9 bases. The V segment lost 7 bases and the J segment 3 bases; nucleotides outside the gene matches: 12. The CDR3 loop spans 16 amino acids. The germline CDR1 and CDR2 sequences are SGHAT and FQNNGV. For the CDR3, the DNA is TGTGCCAGCACCTTCGTCGGGACAGGGAGTCACTATGGCTACACCTTC. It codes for CASTFVGTGSHYGYTF.

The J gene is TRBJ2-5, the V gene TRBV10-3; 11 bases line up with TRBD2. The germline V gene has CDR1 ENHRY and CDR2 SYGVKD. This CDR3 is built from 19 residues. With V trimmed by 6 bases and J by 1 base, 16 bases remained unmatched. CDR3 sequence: CAIRSSRVAGGPVQETQYF. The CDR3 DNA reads TGTGCCATCAGATCCTCGCGTGTAGCGGGGGGGCCCGTCCAAGAGACCCAGTACTTC.

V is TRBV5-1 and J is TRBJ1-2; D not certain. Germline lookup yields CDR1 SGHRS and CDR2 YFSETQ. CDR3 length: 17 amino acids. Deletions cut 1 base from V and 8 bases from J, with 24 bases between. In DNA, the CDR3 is TGCGCCAGCAGCTTGACCGCGGAGTCAGGCTACACGGGAGGCTACACCTTC. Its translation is CASSLTAESGYTGGYTF. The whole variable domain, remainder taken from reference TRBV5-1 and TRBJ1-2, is KAGVTQTPRYLIKTRGQQVTLSCSPISGHRSVSWYQQTPGQGLQFLFEYFSETQRNKGNFPGRFSGRQFSNSRSEMNVSTLELGDSALYLCASSLTAESGYTGGYTFGSGTRLTVV.

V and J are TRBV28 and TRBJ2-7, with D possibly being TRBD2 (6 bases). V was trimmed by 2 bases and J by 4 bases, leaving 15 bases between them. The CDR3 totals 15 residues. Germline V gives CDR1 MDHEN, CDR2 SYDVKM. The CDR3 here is CASSLQAGSPYEQYF. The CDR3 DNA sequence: TGTGCCAGCAGTTTACAGGCGGGGAGCCCGTACGAGCAGTACTTC. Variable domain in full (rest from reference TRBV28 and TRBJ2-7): DVKVTQSSRYLVKRTGEKVFLECVQDMDHENMFWYRQDPGLGLRLIYFSYDVKMKEKGDIPEGYSVSREKKERFSLILESASTNQTSMYLCASSLQAGSPYEQYFGPGTRLTVT.

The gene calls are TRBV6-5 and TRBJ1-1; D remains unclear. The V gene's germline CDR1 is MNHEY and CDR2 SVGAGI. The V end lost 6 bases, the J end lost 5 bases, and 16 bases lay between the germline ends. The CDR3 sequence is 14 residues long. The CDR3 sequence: CASSSPGFITEAFF. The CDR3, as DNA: TGTGCCAGCAGCTCCCCGGGTTTTATAACTGAAGCTTTCTTT.

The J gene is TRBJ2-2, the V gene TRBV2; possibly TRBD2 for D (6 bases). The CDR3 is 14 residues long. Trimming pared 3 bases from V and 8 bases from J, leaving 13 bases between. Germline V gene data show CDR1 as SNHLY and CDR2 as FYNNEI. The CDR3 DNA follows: TGTGCCAGCAGTGACGAAGGAGGGGTAGGGGAGCTGTTTTTT. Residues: CASSDEGGVGELFF.

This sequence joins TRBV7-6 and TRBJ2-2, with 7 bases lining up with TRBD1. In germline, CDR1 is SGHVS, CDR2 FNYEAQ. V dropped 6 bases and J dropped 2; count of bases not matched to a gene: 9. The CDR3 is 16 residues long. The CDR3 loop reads CASRPIGTVNTGELFF. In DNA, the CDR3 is TGTGCCAGCAGACCCATCGGGACAGTCAACACCGGGGAGCTGTTTTTT.

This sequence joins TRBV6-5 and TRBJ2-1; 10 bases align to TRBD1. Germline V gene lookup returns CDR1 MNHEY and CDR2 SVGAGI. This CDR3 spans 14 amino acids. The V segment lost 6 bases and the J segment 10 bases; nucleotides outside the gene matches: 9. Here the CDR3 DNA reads TGTGCCAGCAGGCCCGGGACAGGGGCCGAGGAGCAGTTCTTC. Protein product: CASRPGTGAEEQFF.

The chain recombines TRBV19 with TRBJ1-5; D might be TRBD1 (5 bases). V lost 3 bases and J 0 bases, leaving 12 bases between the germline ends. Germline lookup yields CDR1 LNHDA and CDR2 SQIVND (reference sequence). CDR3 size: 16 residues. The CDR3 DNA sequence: TGTGCCAGTAGTATCCGCGGGACGGATAGCAATCAGCCCCAGCATTTT. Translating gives CASSIRGTDSNQPQHF.

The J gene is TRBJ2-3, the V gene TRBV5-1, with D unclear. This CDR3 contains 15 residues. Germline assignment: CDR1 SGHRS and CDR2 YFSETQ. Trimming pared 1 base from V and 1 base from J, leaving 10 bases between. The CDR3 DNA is TGCGCCAGCAGCTTGAATTTCCGGGGCACAGATACGCAGTATTTT. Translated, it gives CASSLNFRGTDTQYF.

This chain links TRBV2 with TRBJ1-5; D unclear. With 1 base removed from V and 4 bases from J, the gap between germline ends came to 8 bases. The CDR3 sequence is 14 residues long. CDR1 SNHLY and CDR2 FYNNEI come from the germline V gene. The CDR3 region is CASSEGRNNQPQHF. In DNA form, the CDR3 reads TGTGCCAGCAGTGAAGGCAGAAATAATCAGCCCCAGCATTTT.